The clone carrying this TCR beta chain was detected ten times or more. Its specificity is unknown. The data derive from a study of post-analysis software for immune sequencing data. Across the study: Disease courses included relapsing-remitting, secondary progressive and progressive-relapsing multiple sclerosis. Study findings and constraints: F measure clustering grouped samples strongly by preparation batch. Controls had significantly higher normalized Chao1 diversity than multiple sclerosis patients.

Incorporated into the TCR beta cDNA libraries were unique molecular identifiers, which served to reduce PCR and sequencing biases. Out of 1 to 10 million T cells, 450,000 to 600,000 cDNA molecules were generated. TCRdb called the PCR reads again in MiXCR, with one record for every CDR3 protein. In the table there are a few hundred thousand distinct CDR3 sequences, less than 40% of which are singletons. The source is a girl aged 5-17 years with multiple sclerosis. Sequenced material: blood.

This chain's CDR3 is CATSDPSSGGGEQFF. CDR3 sequence (DNA): TGTGCCACCAGTGATCCTAGCTCGGGAGGGGGTGAGCAGTTCTTC. The V and J genes are TRBV24-1 and TRBJ2-1; TRBD2 matches 8 bases. In germline, CDR1 is KGHDR, CDR2 SFDVKD. This CDR3 comprises 15 residues. Trimming at V came to 3 bases and at J to 9 bases, leaving 9 bases not matched to a gene.